The T cell receptor beta chain under discussion was sequenced for a study of blood T cell repertoires in COVID-19. Study background: From the United States, Italy and Spain came samples of acute and convalescent COVID-19. The cDNA or gDNA used as material had been derived from T cells, B-cell-depleted T cells, or PBMCs.

Sequencing used immunoSEQ multiplex PCR; TCRdb keeps in-frame clones, though not all of them. The data contain hundreds of thousands of clones, around 89% of them singletons. This CDR3 spans 16 amino acids. The germline V gene has CDR1 SGHTA and CDR2 FQGNSA. Losses at the gene ends were 5 bases for V and 3 bases for J; bases not matched to a gene: 11. The study drew participants aged about 18 to 89 years from 20 to 30 US areas. Cohort 3 donors counted as recovered after two negative PCRs, clearance, or resolved symptoms. The chain couples TRBV7-2 to TRBJ2-7; 9 bases agree with TRBD1. This sequence was found in a man aged 40-49 years who had recovered from COVID-19. Sample: PBMCs or T cells enriched from blood (not recorded which). The CDR3 DNA reads TGTGCCAGCAGCCCCCGAGCGCCGGGACAGGGCTACGAGCAGTACTTC. Its translation: CASSPRAPGQGYEQYF. The complete variable domain, with remaining parts taken from reference TRBV7-2 and TRBJ2-7, reads GAGVSQSPSNKVTEKGKDVELRCDPISGHTALYWYRQSLGQGLEFLIYFQGNSAPDKSGLPSDRFSAERTGGSVSTLTIQRTQQEDSAVYLCASSPRAPGQGYEQYFGPGTRLTVT.